This TCR beta chain was obtained from a study of identical twins. The CDR3 is 13 amino acids. Germline V gene sequence: CDR1 SGHDN, CDR2 FVKESK. TCRdb passed the 5' RACE reads through MiXCR, listing each CDR3 protein once. The data hold roughly 350,000 distinct CDR3 sequences, with roughly 9% observed a single time. Details on this clonotype: Its target is unknown. The junction departs from the called germline gene at one end, perhaps through a read error.

Study findings and constraints: Among out-of-frame alpha sequences shared by twins, low generation probability occurred in excess. A partial confounding effect on zero-insertion analyses could come from invariant MAIT and iNKT cells.

The rearrangement joins TRBV14 to TRBJ2-6, with D perhaps TRBD1 (5 bases). The TCR comes from a woman aged 45-65 years in good health. The sequenced material came from naive T cells sorted from blood. In DNA, the CDR3 is TGTGCCAGCAGCCGCTCTGGGGCCAAAGTCCTGACTTTC. This gives the protein CASSRSGAKVLTF.